This T cell receptor beta chain was obtained from a study of blood T cells in healthy people across ages. Notes on the study in general: Diversity of TCR beta per million T cells declined in a roughly linear way with age.

A second PCR, run for roughly 6 to 11 cycles, used a sample-barcoded 5' primer plus a J-beta primer mix. Each of the cDNA molecules was tagged by a template-switch adaptor with 12 random nucleotides. From each sample, at least 2.5 million paired-end reads containing CDR3 were obtained. TCRdb re-called the 5' RACE reads through MiXCR, storing one row per CDR3 protein. The sample consists of 1.5 million to 2 million distinct CDR3 sequences, around half of them appearing once. This clonotype was seen ten or more times. Its antigen is currently unknown. In germline, CDR1 is SGHAT, CDR2 FQDESV (reference sequence). This CDR3 spans 11 amino acids. The V gene lost 5 bases and the J gene lost 4 bases, with 5 bases spanning the gap.

The chain combines TRBV11-1 with TRBJ2-5; D is unresolved. Sequenced input: blood. The source is a woman aged 35 to 49 in good health. DNA of the CDR3: TGTGCCAGCAGCGTGACAGAGACCCAGTACTTC. Translating gives CASSVTETQYF. Combining the CDR3 with reference TRBV11-1 and TRBJ2-5 gives the whole variable domain EAEVAQSPRYKITEKSQAVAFWCDPISGHATLYWYRQILGQGPELLVQFQDESVVDDSQLPKDRFSAERLKGVDSTLKIQPAELGDSAMYLCASSVTETQYFGPGTRLLVL.